A selection of T cell receptor beta chains follows, all from one sample in a study of blood T cell repertoires in COVID-19. Data came from immunoSEQ multiplex PCR; TCRdb stores just in-frame clones and leaves some out. The profile shows fewer than 250,000 clones, roughly 80% of them singletons. The specimen sequenced was peripheral blood. These receptors all stem from a woman in her sixties or seventies with COVID-19, enrolled during active disease. Each CDR3 is given with its conserved first and last residue. A D gene is named only where the DNA matches it firmly. Rows give clone size only sometimes, using once, few, many, or a class for an expanded clone.

cdr3_nt: TGCGCCAGCAGCTCCGGACAGGGCTTCTACAATGAGCAGTTCTTC
cdr3_aa: CASSSGQGFYNEQFF
clone_size: once
j_call: TRBJ2-1
v_call: TRBV5-1
d_call: TRBD1

cdr3_nt: TGTGCCAGCAGCTTGGGCCATTACAATGAGCAGTTCTTC
cdr3_aa: CASSLGHYNEQFF
clone_size: -
j_call: TRBJ2-1
v_call: TRBV7-2
d_call: -

cdr3_nt: TGCGCCAGCAGCTTGACTAGCGGGACAGATACGCAGTATTTT
cdr3_aa: CASSLTSGTDTQYF
clone_size: -
j_call: TRBJ2-3
v_call: TRBV5-1
d_call: TRBD2

cdr3_nt: TGTGCCATCAGTGGCCCAGGGGGAAGGAACACTGAAGCTTTCTTT
cdr3_aa: CAISGPGGRNTEAFF
clone_size: many
j_call: TRBJ1-1
v_call: TRBV10-3
d_call: TRBD1

cdr3_nt: TGTGCCAGCACCGTCGGGGGAGGGGGTATTGAAGCTTTCTTT
cdr3_aa: CASTVGGGGIEAFF
clone_size: -
j_call: TRBJ1-1
v_call: TRBV7-8
d_call: -

cdr3_nt: TGTGCCAGCAGCTTAATTCTCCCGGGGGCGGGAGGAGAGACCCAGTACTTC
cdr3_aa: CASSLILPGAGGETQYF
clone_size: -
j_call: TRBJ2-5
v_call: TRBV11-2
d_call: TRBD2

cdr3_nt: TGTGCCTGGGGGCCTCCAGCGATCTCCTACAATGAGCAGTTCTTC
cdr3_aa: CAWGPPAISYNEQFF
clone_size: -
j_call: TRBJ2-1
v_call: TRBV30
d_call: -

cdr3_nt: TGTGCCAGCAGTTACGAGGGGACTAGTTCGGAGACCCAGTACTTC
cdr3_aa: CASSYEGTSSETQYF
clone_size: -
j_call: TRBJ2-5
v_call: TRBV6-2/TRBV6-3
d_call: TRBD2

cdr3_nt: TGTGCCAGCAGCAGTGGGACAGGGGGCGAAGGGAAACTGTTTTTT
cdr3_aa: CASSSGTGGEGKLFF
clone_size: -
j_call: TRBJ1-4
v_call: TRBV9
d_call: TRBD1

cdr3_nt: TGTGCCAGCAGTTCTACCCCCCATTTCTTT
cdr3_aa: CASSSTPHFF
clone_size: -
j_call: TRBJ1-1
v_call: TRBV28
d_call: -

cdr3_nt: TGTGCCACCAGCCGGACAGGGAGCACAGATACGCAGTATTTT
cdr3_aa: CATSRTGSTDTQYF
clone_size: -
j_call: TRBJ2-3
v_call: TRBV15
d_call: TRBD1

cdr3_nt: TGCGCCAGCAGTGAGTCTGGAGGGGCCGGCCTCAATCAGCCCCAGCATTTT
cdr3_aa: CASSESGGAGLNQPQHF
clone_size: -
j_call: TRBJ1-5
v_call: TRBV10-2
d_call: -

cdr3_nt: TGTGCCAGCGGAAACGGACAGGGAGCGGCTGGCTACACCTTC
cdr3_aa: CASGNGQGAAGYTF
clone_size: -
j_call: TRBJ1-2
v_call: TRBV6-5
d_call: TRBD1

cdr3_nt: TGTGCCAGCAGCGTAGGGACACACGATTCACCCCTCCACTTT
cdr3_aa: CASSVGTHDSPLHF
clone_size: -
j_call: TRBJ1-6
v_call: TRBV9
d_call: -

cdr3_nt: TGTGCCAGCAGCTTACGGGCAGGGACCTACAATGAGCAGTTCTTC
cdr3_aa: CASSLRAGTYNEQFF
clone_size: -
j_call: TRBJ2-1
v_call: TRBV7-3
d_call: -

cdr3_nt: TGTGCCAGCAGACAATGGAAAACTAACTACAATGAGCAGTTCTTC
cdr3_aa: CASRQWKTNYNEQFF
clone_size: -
j_call: TRBJ2-1
v_call: TRBV6-5
d_call: -

cdr3_nt: TGTGCCAGCAGCCCGGGACTTCCGAACACCGGGGAGCTGTTTTTT
cdr3_aa: CASSPGLPNTGELFF
clone_size: -
j_call: TRBJ2-2
v_call: TRBV6-5
d_call: -

cdr3_nt: TGTGCCAGTAGCATCGCGAGAGACAGTGCCTACACCTTC
cdr3_aa: CASSIARDSAYTF
clone_size: -
j_call: TRBJ1-2
v_call: TRBV19
d_call: -

cdr3_nt: TGTGCCAGCAGCAGCGAGGGAAACTATAATTCACCCCTCCACTTT
cdr3_aa: CASSSEGNYNSPLHF
clone_size: -
j_call: TRBJ1-6
v_call: TRBV7-3
d_call: -

cdr3_nt: TGTGCCAGCAGTGTTAGGCCCGGCGACAGGGTAGGCGACAATGAGCAGTTCTTC
cdr3_aa: CASSVRPGDRVGDNEQFF
clone_size: -
j_call: TRBJ2-1
v_call: TRBV2
d_call: TRBD1

cdr3_nt: TGTGCCAGCAGTTTCGGAACAGGGTACCGAAGCTCCTATAATTCACCCCTCCACTTT
cdr3_aa: CASSFGTGYRSSYNSPLHF
clone_size: -
j_call: TRBJ1-6
v_call: TRBV6-2/TRBV6-3
d_call: -

cdr3_nt: TGTGCCAGCAGTCAGGCCGGGGAGCTGTTTTTT
cdr3_aa: CASSQAGELFF
clone_size: -
j_call: TRBJ2-2
v_call: TRBV12-3/TRBV12-4
d_call: -

cdr3_nt: TGTGCCAGCAGCCAAGAGGGACAGGGGTCGGGTCAGCCCCAGCATTTT
cdr3_aa: CASSQEGQGSGQPQHF
clone_size: -
j_call: TRBJ1-5
v_call: TRBV3-1/TRBV3-2
d_call: TRBD1

cdr3_nt: TGTGCCAGCTCACCACAACAGGGGCACGAGCAGTACTTC
cdr3_aa: CASSPQQGHEQYF
clone_size: -
j_call: TRBJ2-7
v_call: TRBV18
d_call: TRBD1

cdr3_nt: TGTGCCAGCAGCTTAGACTCGCGGGGGGCCCCTTACGAGCAGTTCTTC
cdr3_aa: CASSLDSRGAPYEQFF
clone_size: -
j_call: TRBJ2-1
v_call: TRBV7-2
d_call: TRBD2

cdr3_nt: TGTGCCAGTAGTATAGGAGGGGGACAGGCGAATTCACCCCTCCACTTT
cdr3_aa: CASSIGGGQANSPLHF
clone_size: -
j_call: TRBJ1-6
v_call: TRBV19
d_call: TRBD1

cdr3_nt: TGTGCCAGCAGCTCCCTTCAGGGGCAACCCCTCTACAATGAGCAGTTCTTC
cdr3_aa: CASSSLQGQPLYNEQFF
clone_size: -
j_call: TRBJ2-1
v_call: TRBV7-9
d_call: -

cdr3_nt: TGTGCCACCAGCAGAGAGGGAGCGGGAGTTGAGACCCAGTACTTC
cdr3_aa: CATSREGAGVETQYF
clone_size: -
j_call: TRBJ2-5
v_call: TRBV15
d_call: TRBD2

cdr3_nt: TGTGCCAGCACTTTTAGGGGGGGCAAGAGGGAGACCCAGTACTTC
cdr3_aa: CASTFRGGKRETQYF
clone_size: -
j_call: TRBJ2-5
v_call: TRBV28
d_call: -

cdr3_nt: TGTGCCAGCAGTGAAAGGCTAGGAGCCAGCCTTCGAACCTACGAGCAGTACTTC
cdr3_aa: CASSERLGASLRTYEQYF
clone_size: -
j_call: TRBJ2-7
v_call: TRBV6-1
d_call: -

cdr3_nt: TGTGCCAGCAGGTCTGGTCGTAGAACTAATCAGCCCCAGCATTTT
cdr3_aa: CASRSGRRTNQPQHF
clone_size: once
j_call: TRBJ1-5
v_call: TRBV27
d_call: -

cdr3_nt: TGTGCCAGCAGAACACGGAACACTGAAGCTTTCTTT
cdr3_aa: CASRTRNTEAFF
clone_size: -
j_call: TRBJ1-1
v_call: TRBV6-5
d_call: -

cdr3_nt: TGCGCCAGCAGCCAAGCCCCGGGACTAGGTTACAATGAGCAGTTCTTC
cdr3_aa: CASSQAPGLGYNEQFF
clone_size: -
j_call: TRBJ2-1
v_call: TRBV4-1
d_call: TRBD2

cdr3_nt: TGTGCCAGCGCCTCGGGCCCCGACAGGGCAGAGACCCAGTACTTC
cdr3_aa: CASASGPDRAETQYF
clone_size: -
j_call: TRBJ2-5
v_call: TRBV7-8
d_call: TRBD1

cdr3_nt: TGTGCCAGCAGTTACGTGGGACAGGGTTCTGAAGCTTTCTTT
cdr3_aa: CASSYVGQGSEAFF
clone_size: -
j_call: TRBJ1-1
v_call: TRBV6-2/TRBV6-3
d_call: TRBD1

cdr3_nt: TGTGCTAGCAGCTTAGCGTGGCCGCCAGATACGCAGTATTTT
cdr3_aa: CASSLAWPPDTQYF
clone_size: -
j_call: TRBJ2-3
v_call: TRBV7-7
d_call: -

cdr3_nt: TGTGCCAGCAGTTATGTTGGCGGAAACTCCTACAATGAGCAGTTCTTC
cdr3_aa: CASSYVGGNSYNEQFF
clone_size: few
j_call: TRBJ2-1
v_call: TRBV6-5
d_call: -

cdr3_nt: TGTGCCAGCAGAGAGGGGACTTCCAATCAGCCCCAGCATTTT
cdr3_aa: CASREGTSNQPQHF
clone_size: -
j_call: TRBJ1-5
v_call: TRBV6-5
d_call: -